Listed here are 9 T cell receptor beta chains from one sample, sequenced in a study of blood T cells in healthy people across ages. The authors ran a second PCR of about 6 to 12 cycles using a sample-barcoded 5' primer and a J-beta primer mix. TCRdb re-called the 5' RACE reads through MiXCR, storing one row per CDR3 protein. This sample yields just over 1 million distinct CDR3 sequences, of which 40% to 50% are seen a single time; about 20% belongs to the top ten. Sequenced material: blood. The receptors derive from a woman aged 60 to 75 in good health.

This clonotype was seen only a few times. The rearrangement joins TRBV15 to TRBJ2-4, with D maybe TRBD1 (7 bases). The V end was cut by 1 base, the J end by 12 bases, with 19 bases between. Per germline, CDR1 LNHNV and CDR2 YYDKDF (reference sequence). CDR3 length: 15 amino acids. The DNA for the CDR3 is TGTGCCACCAGCAGAGTGTGGACAGAGGAGGGGGCTCAGTACTTC. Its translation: CATSRVWTEEGAQYF. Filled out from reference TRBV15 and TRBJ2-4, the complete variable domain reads DAMVIQNPRYQVTQFGKPVTLSCSQTLNHNVMYWYQQKSSQAPKLLFHYYDKDFNNEADTPDNFQSRRPNTSFCFLDIRSPGLGDTAMYLCATSRVWTEEGAQYFGAGTRLSVL.

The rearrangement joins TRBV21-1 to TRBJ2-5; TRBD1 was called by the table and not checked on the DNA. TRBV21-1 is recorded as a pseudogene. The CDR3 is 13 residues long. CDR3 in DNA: TGTGCCAGCAGCACTCCGGGACCCCCGAGGGAGTACTTC. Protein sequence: CASSTPGPPREYF.

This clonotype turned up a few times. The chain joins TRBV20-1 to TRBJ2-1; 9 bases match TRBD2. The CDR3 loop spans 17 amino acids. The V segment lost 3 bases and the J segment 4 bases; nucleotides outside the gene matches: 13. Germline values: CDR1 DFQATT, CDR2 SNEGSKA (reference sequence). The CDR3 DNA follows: TGCAGTGCTAGTGGCGCGGGAGGGGCCCAAGGGTACAATGAGCAGTTCTTC. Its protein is CSASGAGGAQGYNEQFF.

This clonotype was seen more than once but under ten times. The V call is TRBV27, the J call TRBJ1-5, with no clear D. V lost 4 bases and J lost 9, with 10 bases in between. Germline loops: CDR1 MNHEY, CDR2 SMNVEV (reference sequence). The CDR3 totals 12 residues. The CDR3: CASSYGGGPQHF. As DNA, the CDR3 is TGTGCCAGCAGTTACGGTGGCGGGCCCCAGCATTTT.

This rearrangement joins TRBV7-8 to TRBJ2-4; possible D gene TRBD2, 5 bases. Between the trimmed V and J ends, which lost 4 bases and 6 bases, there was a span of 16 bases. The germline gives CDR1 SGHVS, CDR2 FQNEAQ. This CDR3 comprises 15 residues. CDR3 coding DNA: TGTGCCAGCAGCTCCATTGCCCGGAGCGGAAACATTCAGTACTTC. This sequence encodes CASSSIARSGNIQYF.

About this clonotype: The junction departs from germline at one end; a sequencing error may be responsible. CDR3 DNA: TGTGCCAGCAGTTTGGATGGGACTAGCGGGTACGTGAACGAGCGGTACTTC. Translation gives CASSLDGTSGYVNERYF. The chain has TRBV12-3 or TRBV12-4 and TRBJ2-7, with 12 bases identical to TRBD2. This CDR3 has 17 residues.

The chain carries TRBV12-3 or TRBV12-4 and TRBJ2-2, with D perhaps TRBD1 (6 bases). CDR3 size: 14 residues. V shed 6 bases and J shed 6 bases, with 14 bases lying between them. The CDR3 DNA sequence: TGTGCCAGCAGAATCACAGGGTCCCCCGGGGAGCTGTTTTTT. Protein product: CASRITGSPGELFF.

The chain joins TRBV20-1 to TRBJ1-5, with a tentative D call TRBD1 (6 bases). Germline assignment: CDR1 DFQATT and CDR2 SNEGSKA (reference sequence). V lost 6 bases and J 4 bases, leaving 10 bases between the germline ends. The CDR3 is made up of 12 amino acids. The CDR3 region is CSAGGINQPQHF. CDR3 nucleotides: TGCAGTGCAGGGGGGATAAATCAGCCCCAGCATTTT.

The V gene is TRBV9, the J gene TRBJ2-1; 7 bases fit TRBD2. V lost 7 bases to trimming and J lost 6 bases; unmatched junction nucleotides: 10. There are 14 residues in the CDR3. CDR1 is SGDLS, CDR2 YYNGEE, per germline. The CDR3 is CASAPGGSSNEQFF. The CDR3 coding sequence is TGTGCCAGCGCCCCGGGCGGGAGTAGCAATGAGCAGTTCTTC. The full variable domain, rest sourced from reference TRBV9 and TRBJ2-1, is DSGVTQTPKHLITATGQRVTLRCSPRSGDLSVYWYQQSLDQGLQFLIQYYNGEERAKGNILERFSAQQFPDLHSELNLSSLELGDSALYFCASAPGGSSNEQFFGPGTRLTVL.